The 23 T cell receptor beta chains below were found in one sample sequenced in a study of cytomegalovirus exposure and HLA in healthy donors. PCR was performed using 60 Vbeta and 13 Jbeta primers. Profiling relied on immunoSEQ multiplex PCR, and the TCRdb table lists in-frame clones only, not all of them. This sample carries 150,000 or so clones, roughly 72% of them seen once, and the ten largest clones take approximately 2.3%. The sample taken for sequencing was PBMCs. These receptors were collected from a man aged 25 to 45 in good health and CMV-seronegative.

This chain uses TRBV7-2 with TRBJ1-1, with D possibly matching TRBD1 (5 bases). The CDR3 contains 13 residues. The V gene's germline CDR1 is SGHTA and CDR2 FQGNSA. The V end was cut by 2 bases, the J end by 6 bases, with 10 bases between. CDR3 coding DNA: TGTGCCAGCAGCTTACGGGGGTACTCTGAAGCTTTCTTT. Translation: CASSLRGYSEAFF.

V is TRBV2 and J is TRBJ1-2; TRBD1 might be the D (6 bases). The CDR3 covers 13 residues. The germline V and J ends were trimmed by 4 bases and 8 bases, with 14 bases remaining between them. Germline values: CDR1 SNHLY, CDR2 FYNNEI. The CDR3 DNA reads TGTGCCAGCAGTGGAGGGCAGGGGTTCGGCTACACCTTC. Its translation: CASSGGQGFGYTF.

This chain joins TRBV27 and TRBJ2-5; 8 bases map to TRBD1. J was trimmed by 5 bases and V by 6 bases; bases with no gene match: 14. Germline V gives CDR1 MNHEY, CDR2 SMNVEV (reference sequence). The CDR3 runs 16 residues. CDR3 coding DNA: TGTGCCAGCAGCCCTGACGGGACAGGCATCGCTGAGACCCAGTACTTC. Residues: CASSPDGTGIAETQYF.

The gene calls are TRBV6-5 and TRBJ2-5; the D gene is possibly TRBD2 (6 bases). Trimming took off 0 bases at V and 1 base at J, with 12 bases between the two ends. CDR3 length: 16 amino acids. Per the germline V gene, CDR1 is MNHEY and CDR2 is SVGAGI. The chain's CDR3 is CASSYSPNGGQETQYF. In DNA, the CDR3 is TGTGCCAGCAGTTACTCGCCAAACGGGGGCCAAGAGACCCAGTACTTC.

The chain employs TRBV18 and TRBJ2-6, with TRBD1 as a possible D gene (5 bases). The CDR3 spans 15 residues. Germline V lookup: CDR1 KGHSH, CDR2 LQKENI. Trimming cost V 5 bases and J 0 bases, with 8 bases left between them. The CDR3: CASSKDSSGANVLTF. For the CDR3, the DNA is TGTGCCAGCTCAAAAGACAGCTCTGGGGCCAACGTCCTGACTTTC.

The J gene is TRBJ1-5, the V gene TRBV5-1; possibly TRBD1 for D (6 bases). The ends were cut back, 0 bases at V and 8 bases at J, with 12 bases in the middle. The CDR3 runs 14 residues. CDR1 is SGHRS and CDR2 is YFSETQ in the germline V gene. CDR3 loop: CASSLGTGLEPQHF. CDR3 DNA sequence: TGCGCCAGCAGCTTGGGCACAGGGCTGGAGCCCCAGCATTTT.

The rearrangement joins TRBV7-6 to TRBJ2-7; D unresolved. Germline assignment: CDR1 SGHVS and CDR2 FNYEAQ. V lost 1 base to trimming and J lost 2 bases, with 9 bases between them. The CDR3 runs to 14 residues. For the CDR3, the DNA is TGTGCCAGCAGCTTAGAGCGAGGAACCTACGAGCAGTACTTC. Its translation: CASSLERGTYEQYF.

The CDR3 protein is CASSPAEGHQPQHF. The CDR3 nucleotides read TGTGCCAGCTCTCCCGCCGAGGGCCATCAGCCCCAGCATTTT. The chain links TRBV18 to TRBJ1-5; D uncertain. V was shortened by 6 bases and J by 5 bases, with 14 bases between the two germline ends. This CDR3 is built from 14 residues. Germline values: CDR1 KGHSH, CDR2 LQKENI.

Ten or more counts support this clone. V usage is TRBV5-8 and J usage is TRBJ2-7, with a weak D call TRBD2 (6 bases). The V and J ends lost 3 bases and 0 bases respectively, with 13 bases between them. CDR3 length equals 15 residues. Germline V gene data show CDR1 as SGHTS and CDR2 as YDEGEE. CDR3 nucleotide sequence: TGTGCCAGCAGCTGGAGGGACGGCAGCTCCTACGAGCAGTACTTC. This encodes CASSWRDGSSYEQYF.

This chain joins TRBV6-5 and TRBJ1-6, with D perhaps matching TRBD1 (6 bases). CDR3 length: 14 residues. CDR1 and CDR2 from the germline V gene are MNHEY and SVGAGI. V lost 8 bases, J lost 10 bases, and 18 bases lay in between. CDR3: CASSPGTRNSPLHF. DNA of the CDR3: TGTGCCAGCTCCCCGGGGACAAGGAACTCACCCCTCCACTTT.

This clone came up a few times. The chain carries TRBV5-1 and TRBJ1-1, with D possibly TRBD1 on 5 matching bases. V was clipped by 6 bases and J by 0 bases, with 15 bases between them. In germline, CDR1 is SGHRS, CDR2 YFSETQ. The CDR3 consists of 15 residues. CDR3 sequence reads: CASISGGAVNTEAFF. CDR3 bases: TGCGCCAGCATCTCGGGCGGGGCGGTGAACACTGAAGCTTTCTTT.

This clone turned up a few times. The chain combines TRBV28 with TRBJ1-2, with 9 bases lining up with TRBD1. V shed 5 bases and J 4 bases; nucleotides not matched to a gene: 5. Germline CDR1 and CDR2: MDHEN and SYDVKM. The CDR3 is made up of 14 amino acids. CDR3 in DNA: TGTGCCAGCAGTACTGGGGGACAGGGCTATGGCTACACCTTC. Translated: CASSTGGQGYGYTF.

V and J are TRBV6-6 and TRBJ2-7; 8 bases are shared with TRBD2. The trim removed 6 bases at V and 0 bases at J, leaving 4 bases unmatched. The CDR3 has 14 amino acids. Germline lookup yields CDR1 MNHNY and CDR2 SVGAGI (reference sequence). CDR3 amino acids: CASRERGPSYEQYF. For the CDR3, the DNA is TGTGCCAGCAGGGAGCGGGGGCCCTCCTACGAGCAGTACTTC.

J is TRBJ1-5 and V is TRBV5-5, with 10 bases that match TRBD1. CDR1 and CDR2 from the germline V gene are SGHKS and YYEKEE (reference sequence). This CDR3 contains 15 residues. The V and J ends lost 3 bases and 5 bases, in that order; junction bases with no gene match: 5. The CDR3 region is CASSSDGTGDQPQHF. The CDR3 DNA is TGTGCCAGCAGCTCGGACGGGACAGGGGATCAGCCCCAGCATTTT.

The chain employs TRBV7-3 and TRBJ2-3; 16 bases agree with TRBD2. The CDR3 consists of 19 residues. In germline, CDR1 is SGHTA, CDR2 FQGTGA. V was clipped by 1 base and J by 5 bases; unmatched bases: 9. The CDR3 DNA follows: TGTGCCAGCAGCTTAAAACTCGGGACTAGCGGGGGGGCTAGAGATACGCAGTATTTT. It is translated as CASSLKLGTSGGARDTQYF.

J is TRBJ2-7 and V is TRBV27; 7 bases line up with TRBD1. The germline CDR1 and CDR2 sequences are MNHEY and SMNVEV (reference sequence). CDR3 size: 15 residues. The junction had 8 bases not matched to a gene; V was cut back by 6 bases and J by 0 bases. CDR3 loop: CASRRDRRHSYEQYF. As DNA, the CDR3 is TGTGCCAGCAGGAGGGACAGAAGACACTCCTACGAGCAGTACTTC.

This clone was detected once. The chain carries TRBV5-1 and TRBJ2-2; 10 bases match TRBD1. The CDR3 sequence is 17 residues long. The J segment lost 2 bases and the V segment lost 4 bases, leaving 8 bases of the junction unmatched. The germline CDR1 and CDR2 sequences are SGHRS and YFSETQ. The CDR3 region is CASSPRGDRGNTGELFF. The CDR3 coding sequence is TGCGCCAGCAGCCCCCGAGGGGACAGGGGAAACACCGGGGAGCTGTTTTTT.

The chain carries TRBV5-8 and TRBJ2-7, with D perhaps TRBD1 (6 bases). V was clipped by 0 bases and J by 7 bases, with 17 bases between them. Looked up from germline, CDR1 is SGHTS and CDR2 is YDEGEE. This CDR3 region has 15 residues. The CDR3 protein is CASSLEVQGPKEQYF. As DNA, the CDR3 is TGTGCCAGCAGCTTGGAGGTTCAGGGGCCAAAAGAGCAGTACTTC.

This chain links TRBV28 with TRBJ2-7; TRBD1 aligns across 9 bases. The CDR3 is 16 residues long. V trimming: 7 bases; J trimming: 5 bases; junction bases outside the gene matches: 15. Germline CDR1 and CDR2: MDHEN and SYDVKM. Here the CDR3 reads CASTPATGQGNDEQYF. In DNA form, the CDR3 reads TGTGCCAGCACCCCCGCTACCGGACAGGGGAACGACGAGCAGTACTTC. The complete variable domain, with remaining parts taken from reference TRBV28 and TRBJ2-7, reads DVKVTQSSRYLVKRTGEKVFLECVQDMDHENMFWYRQDPGLGLRLIYFSYDVKMKEKGDIPEGYSVSREKKERFSLILESASTNQTSMYLCASTPATGQGNDEQYFGPGTRLTVT.

The chain employs TRBV6-1 and TRBJ1-2; D is unresolved. V lost 2 bases and J 6 bases, leaving 10 bases between the germline ends. Germline CDR1 reads MNHNS; CDR2 reads SASEGT. The CDR3 totals 13 residues. The CDR3 loop reads CASSETGIDGYTF. The DNA for the CDR3 is TGTGCCAGCAGTGAAACCGGTATTGATGGCTACACCTTC.

This chain uses TRBV27 with TRBJ2-7, with D perhaps matching TRBD2 (5 bases). The CDR3 is 12 amino acids. Germline V gene lookup returns CDR1 MNHEY and CDR2 SMNVEV (reference sequence). V lost 5 bases and J lost 5, with 10 bases in between. The CDR3 reads CASSPGLDEQYF. The CDR3 DNA sequence: TGTGCCAGCAGTCCCGGACTTGACGAGCAGTACTTC.

The chain is built from TRBV18 and TRBJ1-1; D uncertain. This CDR3 is built from 14 residues. V dropped 3 bases and J dropped 2 bases, with 10 bases sitting between them. Looked up from germline, CDR1 is KGHSH and CDR2 is LQKENI. CDR3 protein: CASSPGRSNTEAFF. In nucleotides, the CDR3 is TGTGCCAGCTCACCTGGAAGGAGTAACACTGAAGCTTTCTTT.

The chain combines TRBV29-1 with TRBJ2-3; perhaps TRBD1 as D (6 bases). Trimming cost V 7 bases and J 2 bases, with 10 bases left between them. This CDR3 has 12 amino acids. Germline loops: CDR1 SQVTM, CDR2 ANQGSEA. The CDR3: CSARGVTDTQYF. The DNA of the CDR3 is TGCAGCGCCAGGGGTGTCACAGATACGCAGTATTTT.